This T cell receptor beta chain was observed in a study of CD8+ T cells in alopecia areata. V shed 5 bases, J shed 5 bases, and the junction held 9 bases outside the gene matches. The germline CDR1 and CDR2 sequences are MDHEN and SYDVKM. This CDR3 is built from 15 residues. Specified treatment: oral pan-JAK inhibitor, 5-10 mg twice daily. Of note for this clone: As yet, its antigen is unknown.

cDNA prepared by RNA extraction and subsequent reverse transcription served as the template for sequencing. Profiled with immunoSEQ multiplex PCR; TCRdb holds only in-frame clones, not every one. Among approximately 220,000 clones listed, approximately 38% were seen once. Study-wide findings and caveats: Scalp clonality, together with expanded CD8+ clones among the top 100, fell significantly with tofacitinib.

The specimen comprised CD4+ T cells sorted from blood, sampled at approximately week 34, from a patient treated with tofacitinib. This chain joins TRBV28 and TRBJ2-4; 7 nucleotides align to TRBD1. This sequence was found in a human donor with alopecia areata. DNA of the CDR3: TGTGCCAGCAGTGCCCATACAGGGGCTGAAAACATTCAGTACTTC. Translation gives CASSAHTGAENIQYF.